This T cell receptor (beta chain) is drawn from a study of blood T cell repertoires in COVID-19. Study context: Samples came from the United States, Italy and Spain, spanning acute and convalescent COVID-19. Sources were T cells, B-cell-depleted T cells, or PBMCs; the material itself was cDNA or gDNA.

Profiled with immunoSEQ multiplex PCR; TCRdb holds only in-frame clones, not every one. The table shows roughly 200,000 clones, with about 86% occurring only once. V lost 5 bases to trimming and J lost 0 bases; unmatched junction nucleotides: 8. The CDR3 runs to 18 residues. Germline assignment: CDR1 SGDLS and CDR2 YYNGEE. The sequenced material came from peripheral blood. The rearrangement uses TRBV9 and TRBJ2-6, with 10 bases lining up with TRBD2. The receptor was derived from a middle-aged man with active or convalescent COVID-19. The CDR3 DNA is TGTGCCAGCAGTACAGATGGACTAGCGGTCTCTGGGGCCAACGTCCTGACTTTC. It encodes CASSTDGLAVSGANVLTF.